Shown below are 17 T cell receptor beta chains from a single sample sequenced in a study of OX40 agonist ivuxolimab in advanced cancers. The data were produced by immunoSEQ multiplex PCR, yet TCRdb's version contains in-frame clones alone and is incomplete. The table lists fewer than 85,000 clones, approximately 90% of them singletons. The sample consisted of CD4+ or CD8+ T cells sorted from blood, taken in a trial of the OX40 agonist ivuxolimab. These receptor sequences come from an adult with an advanced solid tumor such as melanoma, head and neck, liver or kidney cancer.

The chain links TRBV27 to TRBJ1-1, with 9 bases fitting TRBD1. Trimming removed 6 bases from V and 5 bases from J; junction bases left unmatched: 7. The CDR3 loop spans 14 amino acids. Germline V gives CDR1 MNHEY, CDR2 SMNVEV (reference sequence). The DNA for the CDR3 is TGTGCCAGCAGACCCGGGACAGGGAGAACTGAAGCTTTCTTT. Its translation is CASRPGTGRTEAFF.

The CDR3 is CASKDRNSLGGYTF. The CDR3 DNA follows: TGTGCCAGCAAGGACAGGAACAGTTTAGGTGGCTACACCTTC. The chain links TRBV27 to TRBJ1-2, with 7 bases aligning to TRBD1. Germline CDR1 and CDR2: MNHEY and SMNVEV (reference sequence). The CDR3 totals 14 residues. The V gene end was trimmed by 7 bases and the J gene end by 7 bases; junction bases not matched to a gene: 12.

The chain links TRBV4-3 to TRBJ1-2; possibly TRBD1 for D (5 bases). Germline V gives CDR1 LGHNA, CDR2 YSLEER. This CDR3 has 14 residues. Trimming shortened V by 4 bases and J by 8 bases, and 17 bases separated the two germline ends. Written as DNA, the CDR3 is TGCGCCAGCAGCCCAGGGAACGCGGGGTTCGGCTACACCTTC. Translated, it gives CASSPGNAGFGYTF.

V usage is TRBV5-8 and J usage is TRBJ2-5; TRBD2 aligns across 9 bases. CDR3 length equals 15 residues. Unmatched junction bases numbered 11, after V lost 6 bases and J lost 5 bases. Germline lookup yields CDR1 SGHTS and CDR2 YDEGEE. The DNA of the CDR3 is TGTGCCAGCAACGGCGGGGGGGGCCCGATTGAGACCCAGTACTTC. This sequence encodes CASNGGGGPIETQYF.

The chain recombines TRBV5-1 with TRBJ1-6; no clear D gene. Germline-derived CDR1 and CDR2 are SGHRS and YFSETQ. The CDR3 consists of 16 residues. With 0 bases removed from V and 8 bases from J, the gap between germline ends came to 15 bases. In DNA, the CDR3 is TGCGCCAGCAGCTTGGATCCTTCCGGGAGGGATTCACCCCTCCACTTT. This sequence encodes CASSLDPSGRDSPLHF. The full variable domain, with the rest looked up from reference TRBV5-1 and TRBJ1-6, is KAGVTQTPRYLIKTRGQQVTLSCSPISGHRSVSWYQQTPGQGLQFLFEYFSETQRNKGNFPGRFSGRQFSNSRSEMNVSTLELGDSALYLCASSLDPSGRDSPLHFGNGTRLTVT.

This clone appeared once. The gene calls are TRBV10-3 and TRBJ2-3; a weak D match, TRBD1 (5 bases). Germline assignment: CDR1 ENHRY and CDR2 SYGVKD. The V and J ends lost 0 bases and 4 bases respectively, with 11 bases between them. The CDR3 loop spans 15 amino acids. CDR3 DNA: TGTGCCATCAGTGAGTCAGGGGAAGGGGCAGATACGCAGTATTTT. Translating gives CAISESGEGADTQYF.

V and J are TRBV13 and TRBJ2-7, with TRBD1 matching 8 bases. The CDR3 has 15 residues. From germline, CDR1 is PRHDT and CDR2 FYEKMQ (reference sequence). Trimming removed 4 bases from V and 2 bases from J; junction bases left unmatched: 7. CDR3 loop: CASSSRTGTPYEQYF. CDR3 coding DNA: TGTGCCAGCAGCTCCCGGACAGGGACCCCCTACGAGCAGTACTTC. Combining the CDR3 with reference TRBV13 and TRBJ2-7 gives the whole variable domain AAGVIQSPRHLIKEKRETATLKCYPIPRHDTVYWYQQGPGQDPQFLISFYEKMQSDKGSIPDRFSAQQFSDYHSELNMSSLELGDSALYFCASSSRTGTPYEQYFGPGTRLTVT.

The genes are TRBV30 and TRBJ2-3; 11 bases agree with TRBD2. J gave up 0 bases and V 0 bases, and 8 bases lay outside the gene matches. Germline loops: CDR1 GTSNPN, CDR2 SVGIG (reference sequence). This CDR3 contains 18 residues. Here the CDR3 DNA reads TGTGCCTGGAGTGTAGGCCTAGCGGGGGGCTTTAGCACAGATACGCAGTATTTT. Amino acid sequence: CAWSVGLAGGFSTDTQYF.

This clone was counted only a few times. The chain has TRBV27 and TRBJ2-7; no clear D gene. The CDR3 totals 13 residues. V lost 0 bases and J lost 1, with 4 bases in between. Germline V gene lookup returns CDR1 MNHEY and CDR2 SMNVEV (reference sequence). The CDR3 here is CASSLSGSYEQYF. In DNA, the CDR3 is TGTGCCAGCAGTTTATCGGGGTCCTACGAGCAGTACTTC.

This sequence joins TRBV7-6 and TRBJ2-3; a possible D gene is TRBD1 (6 bases). V dropped 2 bases and J dropped 4 bases, with 7 bases sitting between them. Germline CDR1 SGHVS, CDR2 FNYEAQ. The CDR3 is 13 residues long. The CDR3 spells CASSLHRADTQYF. The CDR3 region has the DNA TGTGCCAGCAGCTTACACAGGGCAGATACGCAGTATTTT.

The chain joins TRBV2 to TRBJ2-7, with TRBD1 matching 10 bases. Germline V gene data show CDR1 as SNHLY and CDR2 as FYNNEI. Trimming took 6 bases from V and 4 from J; bases not matched to a gene: 6. The CDR3 runs to 14 residues. CDR3 DNA: TGTGCCAGCAGGGCGGGACAGGGGATATACGAGCAGTACTTC. Its translation is CASRAGQGIYEQYF.

This chain links TRBV27 with TRBJ2-5, with 12 bases matching TRBD2. CDR3 length: 16 residues. V dropped 4 bases and J dropped 3; count of bases not matched to a gene: 6. Germline values: CDR1 MNHEY, CDR2 SMNVEV (reference sequence). CDR3 residues: CASSSPRTSGEETQYF. CDR3 sequence (DNA): TGTGCCAGCAGTTCCCCCAGGACTAGCGGGGAAGAGACCCAGTACTTC.

This chain connects TRBV19 to TRBJ2-3, with no clear D. Germline assignment: CDR1 LNHDA and CDR2 SQIVND (reference sequence). The V and J ends lost 10 bases and 8 bases respectively, with 16 bases between them. The CDR3 contains 12 residues. The DNA for the CDR3 is TGTGCCACCCGCAACGTGACCCTTACGCAGTATTTT. Translating it yields CATRNVTLTQYF.

The chain recombines TRBV30 with TRBJ1-2; D perhaps matches TRBD1 (5 bases). V lost 0 bases and J lost 4, with 9 bases in between. The CDR3 totals 13 residues. The germline gives CDR1 GTSNPN, CDR2 SVGIG (reference sequence). CDR3 coding DNA: TGTGCCTGGAGTGTGAGCGGGGGCTATGGCTACACCTTC. This sequence encodes CAWSVSGGYGYTF. The full variable domain, in which reference TRBV30 and TRBJ1-2 provide the parts outside the CDR3, is SQTIHQWPATLVQPVGSPLSLECTVEGTSNPNLYWYRQAAGRGLQLLFYSVGIGQISSEVPQNLSASRPQDRQFILSSKKLLLSDSGFYLCAWSVSGGYGYTFGSGTRLTVV.

The chain employs TRBV16 and TRBJ2-5; no reliable D call. CDR1 is KGHSY and CDR2 is FQNENV in the germline V gene. The V and J ends lost 7 bases and 3 bases respectively, with 12 bases between them. This CDR3 is built from 13 residues. This chain's CDR3 is CASNYGKKETQYF. The CDR3 nucleotides read TGTGCCAGCAACTACGGAAAGAAAGAGACCCAGTACTTC.

V gene TRBV7-3 combines with J gene TRBJ1-1; D possibly corresponds to TRBD1 (5 bases). CDR3 length: 12 amino acids. V dropped 3 bases and J dropped 10 bases, with 12 bases sitting between them. Germline assignment: CDR1 SGHTA and CDR2 FQGTGA. CDR3 region: CASSLPGGGAFF. Written as DNA, the CDR3 is TGTGCCAGCAGCTTGCCCGGCGGGGGAGCTTTCTTT.

This chain joins TRBV13 and TRBJ2-7, with 13 bases fitting TRBD2. The ends lost 8 bases at V and 4 bases at J; junction bases unmatched: 2. This CDR3 is 13 amino acids long. CDR1 is PRHDT and CDR2 is FYEKMQ in the germline V gene (reference sequence). The CDR3 spells CASRTSGSYEQYF. The CDR3 DNA sequence: TGTGCCAGCCGGACTAGCGGGAGTTACGAGCAGTACTTC.